This TCR beta chain stems from a study of T-cell memory formation after mild COVID-19. In the study overall: TCR clusters largely stayed donor specific.

Study-wide results and caveats: The CD4+ clones that contracted clustered mainly within CM and EM, and the CD8+ clones concentrated in EMRA. Contracting clones from day 15 to 85 had balanced CD4/CD8; later expanders favoured CD4+.

This clonotype turned up a few times. No antigen is known for it. TCR alpha and TCR beta cDNA libraries carrying sample barcodes and UMIs were produced by 5'RACE using constant-segment primers. From the 5' RACE reads, TCRdb called clonotypes with MiXCR, one entry per CDR3 protein. The data show approximately 210,000 distinct CDR3 sequences, roughly a tenth seen once. The CDR3 loop spans 15 amino acids. Germline CDR1 SGHTA, CDR2 FQGNSA. V gave up 4 bases and J gave up 2 bases, with 12 bases separating them. The sequenced material came from PBMCs or a T cell subset sorted from them (not recorded which). The source of this sequence is a man between 18 and 29 years old who had mild COVID-19 (a few samples of this study predate the infection). Cell type and time point are not known. The chain couples TRBV7-2 to TRBJ2-1, with a tentative D call TRBD2 (5 bases). CDR3 residues: CASSSAGKAYNEQFF. CDR3 DNA: TGTGCCAGCAGCTCGGCGGGCAAAGCCTACAATGAGCAGTTCTTC.